The 14 T cell receptor beta chains below come from one sample, sequenced in a study of chemoradiotherapy in HPV16-positive cancers. The table came from immunoSEQ multiplex PCR; TCRdb's copy has only in-frame clones and leaves some out. The sample records about 32,000 clones, 88% being singletons. Sequences were derived from blood, sampled from a patient who underwent chemoradiotherapy. The receptors were gathered from a human donor with HPV-associated anogenital cancer.

The gene calls are TRBV29-1 and TRBJ1-1; possible D gene TRBD1, 5 bases. V was pared by 7 bases and J by 0 bases, with 15 bases between. Per the germline V gene, CDR1 is SQVTM and CDR2 is ANQGSEA. The CDR3 sequence is 14 residues long. CDR3 coding DNA: TGCAGCGCAACGGCAGGGAGTGTGAACACTGAAGCTTTCTTT. Encoded protein: CSATAGSVNTEAFF.

This sequence joins TRBV2 and TRBJ2-5, with TRBD1 identical over 7 bases. TRBJ2-7 explains the end of the DNA better; the J call may be wrong. The CDR3 spans 14 residues. CDR1 is SNHLY and CDR2 is FYNNEI in the germline V gene. The CDR3 spells CASSDAGGNYEQYF. CDR3 DNA sequence: TGTGCCAGCAGTGATGCAGGGGGAAACTACGAGCAGTACTTC.

This clone was counted only a few times. Additional DNA sequences in this sample encode the identical CDR3. V is TRBV9 and J is TRBJ2-2; the D is unclear. Germline lookup yields CDR1 SGDLS and CDR2 YYNGEE. The CDR3 loop spans 12 amino acids. V shed 1 base and J shed 4 bases, with 2 bases lying between them. In DNA, the CDR3 is TGTGCCAGCAGCGTACGCACCGGGGAGCTGTTTTTT. Protein sequence: CASSVRTGELFF.

The chain employs TRBV7-9 and TRBJ2-3; 13 bases align to TRBD2. Germline V gene sequence: CDR1 SEHNR, CDR2 FQNEAQ (reference sequence). Unmatched junction bases numbered 5, after V lost 5 bases and J lost 3 bases. The CDR3 consists of 16 residues. CDR3 in DNA: TGTGCCAGCAGCCCACTAGCGGGGGGGATAACAGATACGCAGTATTTT. Amino acid sequence: CASSPLAGGITDTQYF.

The chain has TRBV4-1 and TRBJ2-2; 10 nucleotides align to TRBD2. Germline CDR1 and CDR2: MGHRA and YSYEKL. The CDR3 extends over 16 amino acids. V gave up 0 bases and J gave up 6 bases; unmatched junction bases: 4. The CDR3 coding sequence is TGCGCCAGCAGCCAAGAGGGTAGCGGGAGGTCCGGGGAGCTGTTTTTT. Amino acids: CASSQEGSGRSGELFF.

The rearrangement uses TRBV6-5 and TRBJ2-2, with TRBD1 identical over 7 bases. The CDR3 extends over 14 amino acids. CDR1 is MNHEY, CDR2 SVGAGI, per germline. The trim removed 2 bases at V and 8 bases at J, leaving 5 bases unmatched. This CDR3 reads CASSYEGGGGELFF. The CDR3 DNA is TGTGCCAGCAGTTACGAAGGGGGCGGAGGGGAGCTGTTTTTT.

The chain links TRBV28 to TRBJ1-2; a possible D gene is TRBD1 (6 bases). Trimming shortened V by 3 bases and J by 4 bases, and 15 bases separated the two germline ends. Germline V CDR1 and CDR2: MDHEN, SYDVKM. The CDR3 is made up of 15 amino acids. CDR3 sequence: CASSFFITGPYGYTF. As DNA, the CDR3 is TGTGCCAGCAGTTTCTTCATCACAGGGCCCTATGGCTACACCTTC.

This chain links TRBV29-1 with TRBJ2-3; no clear D. CDR1 is SQVTM, CDR2 ANQGSEA, per germline. The CDR3 is 14 residues long. The V end was cut by 4 bases, the J end by 3 bases, with 14 bases between. The CDR3 nucleotides are TGCAGCGTTGGGTCTCTGGGTCCTACAGATACGCAGTATTTT. This gives the protein CSVGSLGPTDTQYF.

The V call is TRBV6-5, the J call TRBJ2-7, with D possibly being TRBD2 (6 bases). Germline V gives CDR1 MNHEY, CDR2 SVGAGI. Between the trimmed V and J ends, which lost 4 bases and 4 bases, there was a span of 11 bases. This CDR3 has 13 residues. The DNA of the CDR3 is TGTGCCAGCAGTTCCTGGGCGGGGTACGAGCAGTACTTC. This translates into CASSSWAGYEQYF.

The chain has TRBV7-8 and TRBJ2-7; 8 bases match TRBD2. Germline trimming cut 1 base from V and 4 bases from J; bases unmatched to any gene: 12. Looked up from germline, CDR1 is SGHVS and CDR2 is FQNEAQ. The CDR3 length is 17 residues. The CDR3 reads CASSLGLAGRNLYEQYF. DNA of the CDR3: TGTGCCAGCAGCTTAGGATTAGCGGGACGCAACCTTTACGAGCAGTACTTC.

The chain employs TRBV11-2 and TRBJ2-7; TRBD1 might be the D (5 bases). V was pared by 1 base and J by 2 bases, with 6 bases between. The germline CDR1 and CDR2 sequences are SGHAT and FQNNGV. This CDR3 contains 13 residues. CDR3 sequence: CASSLGQTYEQYF. The CDR3 coding sequence is TGTGCCAGCAGCTTAGGACAGACCTACGAGCAGTACTTC.

This chain links TRBV4-1 with TRBJ2-1, with D tentatively TRBD2 (6 bases). Germline loops: CDR1 MGHRA, CDR2 YSYEKL. Trimming removed 0 bases from V and 6 bases from J, with 18 bases in between. This CDR3 has 17 amino acids. CDR3 coding DNA: TGCGCCAGCAGCCAAGAGGAGGGTCAGCTCCATGGCAATGAGCAGTTCTTC. It encodes CASSQEEGQLHGNEQFF.

The V call is TRBV5-8, the J call TRBJ2-1; 10 positions agree with TRBD2. The CDR3 length is 15 residues. Germline V gene data show CDR1 as SGHTS and CDR2 as YDEGEE. Trimming removed 0 bases from V and 7 bases from J; junction bases left unmatched: 4. Here the CDR3 reads CASSLASGGGNEQFF. In DNA form, the CDR3 reads TGTGCCAGCAGCTTGGCTAGCGGGGGTGGGAATGAGCAGTTCTTC.

The chain couples TRBV5-8 to TRBJ2-7, with D uncertain. Trimming removed 5 bases from V and 2 bases from J, with 8 bases in between. The germline gives CDR1 SGHTS, CDR2 YDEGEE. The CDR3 runs 12 residues. DNA of the CDR3: TGTGCCAGCAGTCGGTGGGCCTACGAGCAGTACTTC. Translating it yields CASSRWAYEQYF.